The 24 T cell receptor beta chains below all came from one sample that was sequenced in a study of shared clonotypes between healthy human individuals (dated by TCRdb to 2018 to 2021). Libraries were constructed by the immunoSEQ multiplex PCR assay. TCRdb limited this immuneACCESS table to in-frame rearrangements with V and J called. A share of clones is missing; checked studies link under half to unresolved V genes, and the rest is unexplained. The sample contains over 400,000 clones, 78% of them found a single time. Approximately 12% of the sample rests with the top ten. Sequencing was carried out using PBMCs. The receptors here all came from a woman between 40 and 50 years old in good health. Some clones in this sample may be carry-over from other donors' samples.

This clone came up a few times. This same CDR3 is encoded by further DNA sequences in the sample. CDR3 region: CASSELRDTEQPQHF. CDR3 DNA: TGTGCCAGCAGTGAGCTCCGGGACACTGAACAGCCCCAGCATTTT. V gene TRBV25-1 combines with J gene TRBJ1-5; weak D call: TRBD1 (6 bases). The germline V gene encodes CDR1 MGHDK and CDR2 SYGVNS. This CDR3 is 15 amino acids long. The V end lost 3 bases, the J end lost 7 bases, and 16 bases lay between the germline ends.

The gene calls are TRBV6-6 and TRBJ1-2, with 12 bases matching TRBD1. V lost 2 bases to trimming and J lost 6 bases; unmatched junction nucleotides: 4. The CDR3 contains 15 residues. The germline V gene has CDR1 MNHNY and CDR2 SVGAGI (reference sequence). The CDR3 spells CASSYRDRGLDGYTF. The CDR3 nucleotides read TGTGCCAGCAGTTACCGGGACAGGGGGCTGGATGGCTACACCTTC.

This chain joins TRBV4-1 and TRBJ1-6, with D possibly TRBD1 on 5 matching bases. The V gene's germline CDR1 is MGHRA and CDR2 YSYEKL. This CDR3 is built from 16 residues. The ends were cut back, 1 base at V and 2 bases at J, with 9 bases in the middle. In DNA, the CDR3 is TGCGCCAGCAGCCAAGGTCGGGGGGCCTATAATTCACCCCTCCACTTT. It codes for CASSQGRGAYNSPLHF.

This chain uses TRBV11-2 with TRBJ2-1; 10 bases map to TRBD2. The CDR3 totals 19 residues. Germline CDR1 and CDR2: SGHAT and FQNNGV. J was trimmed by 7 bases and V by 0 bases; bases with no gene match: 15. CDR3 residues: CASSLDSTSAGGPGNEQFF. The CDR3 nucleotides read TGTGCCAGCAGCTTAGATTCCACTTCAGCGGGAGGGCCAGGTAATGAGCAGTTCTTC.

V usage is TRBV5-1 and J usage is TRBJ2-5; the D is unclear. Germline CDR1 SGHRS, CDR2 YFSETQ. This CDR3 has 13 residues. Trimming left V 2 bases short and J 3 bases short, with 8 bases between. Written as DNA, the CDR3 is TGCGCCAGCAGCTTTCGGAGAGAAGAGACCCAGTACTTC. Translated: CASSFRREETQYF.

The V call is TRBV27, the J call TRBJ1-2; D possibly corresponds to TRBD1 (6 bases). Trimming left V 5 bases short and J 2 bases short, with 12 bases between. Per germline, CDR1 MNHEY and CDR2 SMNVEV (reference sequence). The CDR3 has 14 residues. The CDR3: CASSPDRYNYGYTF. DNA for the CDR3: TGTGCCAGCAGTCCTGACAGGTACAACTATGGCTACACCTTC.

Details on this clone: This sample includes further DNA sequences coding for the same CDR3. The chain couples TRBV2 to TRBJ2-2, with D hard to call. In germline, CDR1 is SNHLY, CDR2 FYNNEI. There are 14 residues in the CDR3. Trimming cost V 8 bases and J 2 bases, with 12 bases left between them. The CDR3 reads CASRGDGNTGELFF. The DNA of the CDR3 is TGTGCCAGCCGAGGTGACGGCAACACCGGGGAGCTGTTTTTT.

This chain uses TRBV5-4 with TRBJ2-1, with D possibly TRBD1 on 6 matching bases. CDR1 is SGHNT and CDR2 is YYREEE in the germline V gene (reference sequence). The CDR3 runs 15 residues. The V end lost 4 bases, the J end lost 7 bases, and 18 bases lay between the germline ends. The CDR3 reads CASSPEVTGYNEQFF. CDR3 DNA: TGTGCCAGCAGCCCGGAGGTAACAGGGTATAATGAGCAGTTCTTC. Based on the CDR3 plus reference TRBV5-4 and TRBJ2-1, the full variable domain is ETGVTQSPTHLIKTRGQQVTLRCSSQSGHNTVSWYQQALGQGPQFIFQYYREEENGRGNFPPRFSGLQFPNYSSELNVNALELDDSALYLCASSPEVTGYNEQFFGPGTRLTVL.

This sequence joins TRBV7-9 and TRBJ2-4, with 8 bases identical to TRBD2. Per the germline V gene, CDR1 is SEHNR and CDR2 is FQNEAQ (reference sequence). The CDR3 length is 15 residues. Unmatched junction bases numbered 12, after V lost 1 base and J lost 13 bases. The CDR3 DNA sequence: TGTGCCAGCAGCTTAGGAGGGGCGGGAGGAGAGGAGCAGTACTTC. Translated: CASSLGGAGGEEQYF.

Note on this clone: At the DNA level, this CDR3 is encoded by other sequences in the same sample as well. The J gene is TRBJ2-2, the V gene TRBV7-9, with 7 bases identical to TRBD2. Trimming removed 4 bases from V and 2 bases from J; junction bases left unmatched: 4. The CDR3 length is 15 residues. Germline assignment: CDR1 SEHNR and CDR2 FQNEAQ (reference sequence). CDR3 coding DNA: TGTGCCAGCAGCTCACTAGCGCCAAACACCGGGGAGCTGTTTTTT. This translates into CASSSLAPNTGELFF.

The chain is built from TRBV15 and TRBJ2-7; D is uncertain. Trimming took off 0 bases at V and 0 bases at J, with 12 bases between the two ends. Germline assignment: CDR1 LNHNV and CDR2 YYDKDF (reference sequence). This CDR3 region has 16 residues. CDR3 amino acids: CATSRDPYVSSYEQYF. CDR3 coding DNA: TGTGCCACCAGCAGAGATCCGTACGTCAGCTCCTACGAGCAGTACTTC.

V and J are TRBV7-3 and TRBJ1-2; the D is unclear. CDR1 is SGHTA and CDR2 is FQGTGA in the germline V gene. The CDR3 runs 16 residues. The V end lost 4 bases, the J end lost 3 bases, and 18 bases lay between the germline ends. The CDR3 region is CASSSPGRPWDYGYTF. The DNA of the CDR3 is TGTGCCAGCAGCTCTCCCGGGAGGCCGTGGGACTATGGCTACACCTTC.

In the case of this clone: Other nucleotide sequences from this sample produce the same CDR3. V gene TRBV7-2 combines with J gene TRBJ2-3; unclear D gene. From germline, CDR1 is SGHTA and CDR2 FQGNSA. The V end was cut by 1 base, the J end by 3 bases, with 5 bases between. This CDR3 comprises 13 residues. The CDR3 nucleotides read TGTGCCAGCAGCTTAGTCTCGACAGATACGCAGTATTTT. Translated, it gives CASSLVSTDTQYF.

The chain carries TRBV18 and TRBJ2-7, with D perhaps TRBD2 (7 bases). Trimming left V 3 bases short and J 3 bases short, with 12 bases between. CDR3 length: 14 amino acids. Per germline, CDR1 KGHSH and CDR2 LQKENI. CDR3 DNA: TGTGCCAGCTCACCGGGAGGGGGAATCTACGAGCAGTACTTC. It is translated as CASSPGGGIYEQYF. The full variable domain, in which reference TRBV18 and TRBJ2-7 provide the parts outside the CDR3, is NAGVMQNPRHLVRRRGQEARLRCSPMKGHSHVYWYRQLPEEGLKFMVYLQKENIIDESGMPKERFSAEFPKEGPSILRIQQVVRGDSAAYFCASSPGGGIYEQYFGPGTRLTVT.

This CDR3 reads CASSLETVAGYNEQFF. CDR3 coding DNA: TGTGCCAGCAGCTTAGAGACCGTGGCTGGGTACAATGAGCAGTTCTTC. The rearrangement links TRBV7-8 to TRBJ2-1; no firm D call. The ends were cut back, 1 base at V and 4 bases at J, with 14 bases in the middle. The CDR3 spans 16 residues. From germline, CDR1 is SGHVS and CDR2 FQNEAQ.

The chain recombines TRBV11-1 with TRBJ1-1; 8 bases align to TRBD1. The CDR3 contains 13 residues. V shed 5 bases, J shed 10 bases, and the junction held 9 bases outside the gene matches. Germline loops: CDR1 SGHAT, CDR2 FQDESV (reference sequence). CDR3 in amino acids: CASSPDRGGRAFF. In DNA form, the CDR3 reads TGTGCCAGCAGCCCCGACAGGGGCGGGAGAGCTTTCTTT.

V is TRBV5-1 and J is TRBJ1-1; 9 bases line up with TRBD1. Looked up from germline, CDR1 is SGHRS and CDR2 is YFSETQ. CDR3 length: 18 amino acids. Trimming cost V 0 bases and J 4 bases; bases outside gene matches: 13. CDR3 DNA sequence: TGCGCCAGCAGCTTGGCCGGCGGACTGAGACAGGGGGGCACTGAAGCTTTCTTT. As protein: CASSLAGGLRQGGTEAFF.

This clone was counted a single time. This sequence joins TRBV27 and TRBJ2-3, with 8 positions matching TRBD2. Germline values: CDR1 MNHEY, CDR2 SMNVEV (reference sequence). CDR3 length: 16 amino acids. Germline trimming cut 2 bases from V and 0 bases from J; bases unmatched to any gene: 4. The CDR3 DNA follows: TGTGCCAGCAGTTTAAGGCTAGCGGGCAGCACAGATACGCAGTATTTT. It encodes CASSLRLAGSTDTQYF.

Concerning this clone itself: This may be a read error: a much more frequent sequence differs by one nucleotide. The sample holds other DNA sequences that translate to the same CDR3. This rearrangement joins TRBV18 to TRBJ2-7, with TRBD1 matching 8 bases. Germline V gene lookup returns CDR1 KGHSH and CDR2 LQKENI. CDR3 size: 13 residues. CDR3 loop: CASSARTGFEQYF. The CDR3 DNA reads TGTGCCAGCTCAGCCCGGACAGGGTTCGAGCAATACTTC.

This clone was observed a few times. The chain has TRBV5-1 and TRBJ2-3; tentative D call: TRBD1 (5 bases). Trimming removed 4 bases from V and 3 bases from J, with 9 bases in between. Germline lookup yields CDR1 SGHRS and CDR2 YFSETQ. The CDR3 length is 13 residues. The CDR3 is CASSIGATDTQYF. CDR3 DNA: TGCGCCAGCAGCATTGGGGCTACAGATACGCAGTATTTT.

The chain uses TRBV23-1 and TRBJ2-7, with a possible D match to TRBD1 (6 bases). TRBV23-1 is annotated as an ORF whose role is uncertain. Trimming took off 7 bases at V and 7 bases at J, with 11 bases between the two ends. The CDR3 extends over 11 amino acids. Written as DNA, the CDR3 is TGCGCCAGCATTCCGAGGGGGGAGCAGTACTTC. Its protein is CASIPRGEQYF.

The chain combines TRBV5-8 with TRBJ2-3; 11 positions agree with TRBD2. CDR1 is SGHTS, CDR2 YDEGEE, per germline. The CDR3 runs 15 residues. Trimming at V came to 4 bases and at J to 3 bases, leaving 4 bases not matched to a gene. Written as DNA, the CDR3 is TGTGCCAGCAGCCGATGGACTAGCGGGACAGATACGCAGTATTTT. This encodes CASSRWTSGTDTQYF.

The V call is TRBV10-2, the J call TRBJ2-1; D is perhaps TRBD2 (5 bases). Germline CDR1 is WSHSY and CDR2 is SAAADI. The CDR3 contains 13 residues. Trimming left V 8 bases short and J 0 bases short, with 8 bases between. CDR3 sequence: CASAGNSYNEQFF. The CDR3 DNA follows: TGCGCCAGCGCGGGTAACTCCTACAATGAGCAGTTCTTC.

The chain couples TRBV5-1 to TRBJ2-7, with no clear D. This CDR3 is built from 14 residues. Trimming removed 7 bases from V and 2 bases from J, with 16 bases in between. The germline V gene has CDR1 SGHRS and CDR2 YFSETQ. The CDR3 is CASALSAAAYEQYF. CDR3 coding DNA: TGCGCCAGCGCTCTCTCCGCGGCGGCCTACGAGCAGTACTTC.